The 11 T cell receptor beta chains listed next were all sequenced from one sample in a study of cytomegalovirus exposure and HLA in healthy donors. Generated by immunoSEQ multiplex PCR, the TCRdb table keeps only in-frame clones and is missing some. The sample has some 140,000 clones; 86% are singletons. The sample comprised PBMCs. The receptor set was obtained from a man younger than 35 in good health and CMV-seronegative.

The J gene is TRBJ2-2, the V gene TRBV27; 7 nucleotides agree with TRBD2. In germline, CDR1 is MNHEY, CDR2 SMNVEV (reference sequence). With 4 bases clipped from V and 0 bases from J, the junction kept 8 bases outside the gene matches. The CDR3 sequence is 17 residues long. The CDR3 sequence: CASSWSKRGTNTGELFF. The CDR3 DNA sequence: TGTGCCAGCAGTTGGTCGAAGCGGGGTACGAACACCGGGGAGCTGTTTTTT.

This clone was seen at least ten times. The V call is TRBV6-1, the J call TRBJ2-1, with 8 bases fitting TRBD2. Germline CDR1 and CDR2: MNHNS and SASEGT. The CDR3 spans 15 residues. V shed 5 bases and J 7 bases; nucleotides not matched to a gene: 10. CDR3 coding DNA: TGTGCCAGCAGTCTCCCAGCGGGGGAACGTAATGAGCAGTTCTTC. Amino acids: CASSLPAGERNEQFF.

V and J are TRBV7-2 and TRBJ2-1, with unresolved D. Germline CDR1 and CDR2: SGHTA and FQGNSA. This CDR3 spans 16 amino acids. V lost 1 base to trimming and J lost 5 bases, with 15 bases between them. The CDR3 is CASSLGRPEPDNEQFF. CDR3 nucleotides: TGTGCCAGCAGCTTAGGGCGTCCGGAGCCAGACAATGAGCAGTTCTTC.

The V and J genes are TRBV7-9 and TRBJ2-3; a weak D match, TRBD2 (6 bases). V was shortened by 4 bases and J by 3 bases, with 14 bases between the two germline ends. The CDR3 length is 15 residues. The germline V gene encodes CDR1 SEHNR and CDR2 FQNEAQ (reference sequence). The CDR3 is CASSSTSRATDTQYF. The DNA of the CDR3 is TGTGCCAGCAGCTCGACTAGTAGAGCTACAGATACGCAGTATTTT.

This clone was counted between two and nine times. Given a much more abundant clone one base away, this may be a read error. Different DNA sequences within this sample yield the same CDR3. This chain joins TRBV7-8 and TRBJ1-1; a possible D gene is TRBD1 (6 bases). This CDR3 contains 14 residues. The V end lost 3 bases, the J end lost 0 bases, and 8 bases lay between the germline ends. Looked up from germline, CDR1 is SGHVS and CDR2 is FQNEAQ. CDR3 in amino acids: CASSFGQMNTEAFF. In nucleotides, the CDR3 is TGTGCCAGCAGCTTCGGACAGATGAACACTGAAGCTTTCTTT.

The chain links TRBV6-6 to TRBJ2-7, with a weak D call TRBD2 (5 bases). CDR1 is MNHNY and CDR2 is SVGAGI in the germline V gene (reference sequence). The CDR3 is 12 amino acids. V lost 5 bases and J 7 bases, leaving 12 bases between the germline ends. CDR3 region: CASSIPPGEQYF. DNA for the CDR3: TGTGCCAGCAGTATTCCACCGGGGGAGCAGTACTTC.

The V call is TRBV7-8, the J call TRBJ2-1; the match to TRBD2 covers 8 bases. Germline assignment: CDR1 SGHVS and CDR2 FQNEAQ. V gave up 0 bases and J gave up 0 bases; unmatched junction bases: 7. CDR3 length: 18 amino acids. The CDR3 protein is CASSLARGVRSSYNEQFF. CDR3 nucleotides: TGTGCCAGCAGCTTAGCGCGGGGGGTCAGAAGCTCCTACAATGAGCAGTTCTTC.

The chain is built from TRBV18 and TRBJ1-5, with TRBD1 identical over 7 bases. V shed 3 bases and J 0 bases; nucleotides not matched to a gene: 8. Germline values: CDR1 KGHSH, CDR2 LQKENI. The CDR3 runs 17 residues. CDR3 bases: TGTGCCAGCTCACCGAGTGCAGGGGGTCTTAGCAATCAGCCCCAGCATTTT. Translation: CASSPSAGGLSNQPQHF.

The CDR3 is CASSSKREGGETQYF. The CDR3 nucleotides are TGTGCCAGCAGCTCAAAGCGGGAGGGCGGGGAGACCCAGTACTTC. The chain uses TRBV5-4 and TRBJ2-5; 10 bases map to TRBD2. With 3 bases clipped from V and 5 bases from J, the junction kept 7 bases outside the gene matches. The germline V gene has CDR1 SGHNT and CDR2 YYREEE (reference sequence). The CDR3 sequence is 15 residues long.

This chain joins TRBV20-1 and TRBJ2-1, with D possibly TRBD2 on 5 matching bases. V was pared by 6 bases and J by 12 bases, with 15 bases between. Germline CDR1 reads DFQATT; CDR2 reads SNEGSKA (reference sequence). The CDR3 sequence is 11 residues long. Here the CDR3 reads CSATNYGGQFF. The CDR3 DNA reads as TGCAGTGCCACGAATTATGGAGGGCAGTTCTTC.

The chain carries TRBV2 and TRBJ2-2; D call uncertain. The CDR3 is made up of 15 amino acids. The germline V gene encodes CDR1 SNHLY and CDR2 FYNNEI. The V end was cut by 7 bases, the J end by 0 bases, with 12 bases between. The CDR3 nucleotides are TGTGCCAGCAAGGAGCTGCAGCCGAACACCGGGGAGCTGTTTTTT. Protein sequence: CASKELQPNTGELFF.